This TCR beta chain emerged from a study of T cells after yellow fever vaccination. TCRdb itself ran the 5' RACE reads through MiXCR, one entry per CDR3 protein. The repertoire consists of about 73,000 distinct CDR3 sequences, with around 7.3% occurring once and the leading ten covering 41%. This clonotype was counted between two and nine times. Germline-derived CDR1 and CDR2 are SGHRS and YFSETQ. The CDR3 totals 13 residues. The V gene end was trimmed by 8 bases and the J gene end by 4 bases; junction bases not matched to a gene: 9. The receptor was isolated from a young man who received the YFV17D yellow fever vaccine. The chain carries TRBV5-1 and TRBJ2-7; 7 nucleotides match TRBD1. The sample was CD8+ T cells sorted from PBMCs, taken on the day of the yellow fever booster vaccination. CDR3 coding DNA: TGCGCCAGTACCGGGACAGATTATTACGAGCAGTACTTC. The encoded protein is CASTGTDYYEQYF.